This TCR beta chain emerged from a study of Ad26.COV2.S vaccination and SARS-CoV-2 variants. Using immunoSEQ multiplex PCR, the repertoire was profiled, and TCRdb retains in-frame clones only, with some absent. Seen here are around 370,000 clones, 90% to 95% observed once, and the top ten hold under 4%. Findings and caveats of the study: Vaccine recipients showed a spike-specific TCR breadth that was higher than in placebo recipients. The TCR breadth and depth analyses may have produced an underestimate of total T cell responses. Marked by substantial breadth, spike-specific CD8+ and CD4+ T cell responses were reportedly seen after vaccination.

Concerning this clone itself: Its antigen is still unknown.

The TCR sequence derives from a human donor who had recovered from COVID-19. Sequences were derived from peripheral blood, sampled after recovery from COVID-19.

CDR3 DNA sequence: TGTGCCAGCAGCGCTAGGACTAGCGTTCCAGATACGCAGTATTTT. The encoded protein is CASSARTSVPDTQYF. The chain is built from TRBV9 and TRBJ2-3; 9 nucleotides line up with TRBD2. V lost 3 bases to trimming and J lost 4 bases; unmatched junction nucleotides: 6. Germline V lookup: CDR1 SGDLS, CDR2 YYNGEE. This CDR3 spans 15 amino acids.